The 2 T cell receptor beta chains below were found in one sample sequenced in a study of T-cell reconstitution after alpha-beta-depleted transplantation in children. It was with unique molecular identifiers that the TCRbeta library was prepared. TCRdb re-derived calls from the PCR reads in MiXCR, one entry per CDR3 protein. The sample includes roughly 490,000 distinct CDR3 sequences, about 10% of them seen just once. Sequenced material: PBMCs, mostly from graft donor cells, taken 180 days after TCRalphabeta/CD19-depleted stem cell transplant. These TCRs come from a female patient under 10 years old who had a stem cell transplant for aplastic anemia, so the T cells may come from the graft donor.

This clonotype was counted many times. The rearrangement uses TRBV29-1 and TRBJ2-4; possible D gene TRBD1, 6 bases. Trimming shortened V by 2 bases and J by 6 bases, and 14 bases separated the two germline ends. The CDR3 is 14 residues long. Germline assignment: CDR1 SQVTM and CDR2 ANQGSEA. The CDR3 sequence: CSVENREEGNIQYF. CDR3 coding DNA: TGCAGCGTTGAAAACAGGGAAGAAGGAAACATTCAGTACTTC.

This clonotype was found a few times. CDR3 in DNA: TGCAGTGCTCCCCGAGACCGGACCACTAGCACAGATACGCAGTATTTT. Translating gives CSAPRDRTTSTDTQYF. The J gene is TRBJ2-3, the V gene TRBV20-1; D gene ambiguous. V lost 5 bases and J lost 0, with 18 bases in between. Germline V gene lookup returns CDR1 DFQATT and CDR2 SNEGSKA (reference sequence). The CDR3 extends over 16 amino acids.